The rows below give T cell receptor beta chains drawn from one sample of a study of T cells in localized non-small cell lung cancer. The table came from immunoSEQ multiplex PCR; TCRdb's copy has only in-frame clones and leaves some out. The sample records 2,000 to 2,500 clones, about two fifths being singletons. Sequenced here: normal lung tissue next to the tumor, sampled before any cancer treatment. The receptor source for this set is a man aged 35-69 years with stage II lung adenocarcinoma. The CDR3 runs from the conserved cysteine through the conserved F or W. A D gene is named only where the DNA matches it firmly. Clone sizes are given selectively: once, few, many, or a class where the clone is expanded.

CDR3 DNA: TGTGCCAGCAGTGAAAGGAGGGGCAATCAGCCCCAGCATTTT
CDR3 protein: CASSERRGNQPQHF
D gene: NA
J gene: TRBJ1-5
clone size: medium-sized
V gene: TRBV9

CDR3 DNA: TGTGCCTGGAGTGTCTATGGAAAGGCAGGCAGCCGTGGCTACACCTTC
CDR3 protein: CAWSVYGKAGSRGYTF
D gene: NA
J gene: TRBJ1-2
clone size: NA
V gene: TRBV30

CDR3 DNA: TGTGCCAGTAGAGGCCAACTCTCTACCGGGACAACTTACGAGCAGTACTTC
CDR3 protein: CASRGQLSTGTTYEQYF
D gene: NA
J gene: TRBJ2-7
clone size: NA
V gene: TRBV19

CDR3 DNA: TGTGCCAGTGTTGGGGGGATTACAGATACGCAGTATTTT
CDR3 protein: CASVGGITDTQYF
D gene: NA
J gene: TRBJ2-3
clone size: NA
V gene: TRBV19

CDR3 DNA: TGTGCCAGCAGCTCGGGACTAGCGGACACCGGGGAGCTGTTTTTT
CDR3 protein: CASSSGLADTGELFF
D gene: TRBD2
J gene: TRBJ2-2
clone size: medium-sized
V gene: TRBV11-3

CDR3 DNA: TGTGTCAGCAGAGGACGTTCGAACACCGGGGAGCTGTTTTTT
CDR3 protein: CVSRGRSNTGELFF
D gene: NA
J gene: TRBJ2-2
clone size: NA
V gene: TRBV9

CDR3 DNA: TGTGCCAACAGGTCCGGTGGACCGAAAGAGACCCAGTACTTC
CDR3 protein: CANRSGGPKETQYF
D gene: NA
J gene: TRBJ2-5
clone size: NA
V gene: TRBV6-8

CDR3 DNA: TGTGCCAGCTCACGGAGCTCCTACGAGCAGTACTTC
CDR3 protein: CASSRSSYEQYF
D gene: NA
J gene: TRBJ2-7
clone size: NA
V gene: TRBV18

CDR3 DNA: TGTGCCAGTAGTAGGTACCTTATCGGGGGAGAGCAGTACTTC
CDR3 protein: CASSRYLIGGEQYF
D gene: NA
J gene: TRBJ2-7
clone size: NA
V gene: TRBV19

CDR3 DNA: TGTGCCAGCAGCTTGGGGCCGAGAATGGACAATGAGCAGTTCTTC
CDR3 protein: CASSLGPRMDNEQFF
D gene: NA
J gene: TRBJ2-1
clone size: NA
V gene: TRBV11-3

CDR3 DNA: TGTGCCAGCAGCCTCGCCCCCGGGACAGGGGGCGCGCGGACTAATGAAAAACTGTTTTTT
CDR3 protein: CASSLAPGTGGARTNEKLFF
D gene: TRBD1
J gene: TRBJ1-4
clone size: medium-sized
V gene: TRBV7-4

CDR3 DNA: TGTGCCAGCAGTCTTGGACTAGCGGCATACGAGCAGTACTTC
CDR3 protein: CASSLGLAAYEQYF
D gene: TRBD2
J gene: TRBJ2-7
clone size: few
V gene: TRBV7-6

CDR3 DNA: TGTGCCAGCACCGTAGACCCATATACTGAAGCTTTCTTT
CDR3 protein: CASTVDPYTEAFF
D gene: NA
J gene: TRBJ1-1
clone size: NA
V gene: TRBV28

CDR3 DNA: TGTGCCAGTAGAGTAGCAGGACTAGCGGGAGACAAAAACATTCAGTACTTC
CDR3 protein: CASRVAGLAGDKNIQYF
D gene: TRBD2
J gene: TRBJ2-4
clone size: few
V gene: TRBV19

CDR3 DNA: TGCGCCAGCAGCCAGAAGGAGAACGGGAATCAGCCCCAGCATTTT
CDR3 protein: CASSQKENGNQPQHF
D gene: NA
J gene: TRBJ1-5
clone size: NA
V gene: TRBV4-1

CDR3 DNA: TGCGCCAACAGTCTGACAGGGGGTCCCGAGCAGTACTTC
CDR3 protein: CANSLTGGPEQYF
D gene: TRBD1
J gene: TRBJ2-7
clone size: once
V gene: TRBV10-2

CDR3 DNA: TGTGCCAGCTCACCACCTAGCAACACCGGGGAGCTGTTTTTT
CDR3 protein: CASSPPSNTGELFF
D gene: NA
J gene: TRBJ2-2
clone size: NA
V gene: TRBV18

CDR3 DNA: TGCGCCAGCAGCCAAGGAGGACTAGCGGCGCACGAGCAGTACTTC
CDR3 protein: CASSQGGLAAHEQYF
D gene: TRBD2
J gene: TRBJ2-7
clone size: NA
V gene: TRBV4-1

CDR3 DNA: TGTGCCAGCACCCCCGAGGGAGGGGGTCTTAACAATGAGCAGTTCTTC
CDR3 protein: CASTPEGGGLNNEQFF
D gene: NA
J gene: TRBJ2-1
clone size: NA
V gene: TRBV12-5

CDR3 DNA: TGTGCCATCAGTCCAACAGGGGGCTCTACCGGGGAGCTGTTTTTT
CDR3 protein: CAISPTGGSTGELFF
D gene: TRBD1
J gene: TRBJ2-2
clone size: few
V gene: TRBV10-3

CDR3 DNA: TGTGCCAGCACCCAGGGGTCGAGGGAGCTGTTTTTT
CDR3 protein: CASTQGSRELFF
D gene: NA
J gene: TRBJ2-2
clone size: NA
V gene: TRBV9

CDR3 DNA: TGTGCCAGCAGCTTAACCTCCTACAATGAGCAGTTCTTC
CDR3 protein: CASSLTSYNEQFF
D gene: NA
J gene: TRBJ2-1
clone size: NA
V gene: TRBV6-8

CDR3 DNA: TGTGCCAGCAGCCTAAGATACCCAGTCCATACGCAGTATTTT
CDR3 protein: CASSLRYPVHTQYF
D gene: NA
J gene: TRBJ2-3
clone size: NA
V gene: TRBV11-3

CDR3 DNA: TGTGCCAGCAGTTTAATCCCCAGCTCCTACGAGCAGTACTTC
CDR3 protein: CASSLIPSSYEQYF
D gene: NA
J gene: TRBJ2-7
clone size: NA
V gene: TRBV28

CDR3 DNA: TGTGCCAGCAGTCCCGCATTAAGTAGCGGGGAGCTGTTTTTT
CDR3 protein: CASSPALSSGELFF
D gene: NA
J gene: TRBJ2-2
clone size: NA
V gene: TRBV7-6

CDR3 DNA: TGTGCCAGCAGCCCTCAAGGGGGGGCATCAGATACGCAGTATTTT
CDR3 protein: CASSPQGGASDTQYF
D gene: NA
J gene: TRBJ2-3
clone size: NA
V gene: TRBV9

CDR3 DNA: TGTGCCAGCAGCTTAATGAAGACGGATCTCGGTGAGCAGTTCTTC
CDR3 protein: CASSLMKTDLGEQFF
D gene: NA
J gene: TRBJ2-1
clone size: NA
V gene: TRBV11-3

CDR3 DNA: TGTGCCACCAGCAGAGGGTTATCGGTCAAAGGTTTCGAGCAGTACTTC
CDR3 protein: CATSRGLSVKGFEQYF
D gene: NA
J gene: TRBJ2-7
clone size: few
V gene: TRBV15

CDR3 DNA: TGCAGCGTTGACGGAGCGGGAGGGGGTGGCTACACCTTC
CDR3 protein: CSVDGAGGGGYTF
D gene: NA
J gene: TRBJ1-2
clone size: NA
V gene: TRBV29-1

CDR3 DNA: TGTGCCAGCTCACCCGGGACAGGGCGTAACACTGAAGCTTTCTTT
CDR3 protein: CASSPGTGRNTEAFF
D gene: TRBD1
J gene: TRBJ1-1
clone size: NA
V gene: TRBV18

CDR3 DNA: TGTGCCAGCAGCAGGGACACTAGGAACACCGGGGAGCTGTTTTTT
CDR3 protein: CASSRDTRNTGELFF
D gene: NA
J gene: TRBJ2-2
clone size: NA
V gene: TRBV6-8

CDR3 DNA: TGTGCCAGCAGCTTGGGCCTCCAGGGTGCCTATGGCTACACCTTC
CDR3 protein: CASSLGLQGAYGYTF
D gene: NA
J gene: TRBJ1-2
clone size: few
V gene: TRBV11-3

CDR3 DNA: TGTGCCAGCAGCTTGGGCGGGAGGGCCCCTTCCTACGAGCAGTACTTC
CDR3 protein: CASSLGGRAPSYEQYF
D gene: TRBD2
J gene: TRBJ2-7
clone size: medium-sized
V gene: TRBV11-3

CDR3 DNA: TGTGCCAGCAGCTGGGGCGGATGGGTTCTTATGTACGAGCAGTACTTC
CDR3 protein: CASSWGGWVLMYEQYF
D gene: NA
J gene: TRBJ2-7
clone size: medium-sized
V gene: TRBV11-3

CDR3 DNA: TGTGCCAGCTCACCTAGGACTAGCGGTAACACAGATACGCAGTATTTT
CDR3 protein: CASSPRTSGNTDTQYF
D gene: TRBD2
J gene: TRBJ2-3
clone size: once
V gene: TRBV18

CDR3 DNA: TGTGCCAGCTCACCCGGACAGAACACTGAAGCTTTCTTT
CDR3 protein: CASSPGQNTEAFF
D gene: NA
J gene: TRBJ1-1
clone size: few
V gene: TRBV18

CDR3 DNA: TGTGCCAGCAGTTACTCTCTTGGGGCCGGTCCTGGAAACACCATATATTTT
CDR3 protein: CASSYSLGAGPGNTIYF
D gene: NA
J gene: TRBJ1-3
clone size: few
V gene: TRBV6-8

CDR3 DNA: TGTGCCAGTACCGGGACTCGGTCCTTGGGTGAAGCTTTCTTT
CDR3 protein: CASTGTRSLGEAFF
D gene: NA
J gene: TRBJ1-1
clone size: NA
V gene: TRBV19

CDR3 DNA: TGTGCCAGCAGTTTGGCCAGGGCTTATGAAGCTTTCTTT
CDR3 protein: CASSLARAYEAFF
D gene: NA
J gene: TRBJ1-1
clone size: NA
V gene: TRBV28